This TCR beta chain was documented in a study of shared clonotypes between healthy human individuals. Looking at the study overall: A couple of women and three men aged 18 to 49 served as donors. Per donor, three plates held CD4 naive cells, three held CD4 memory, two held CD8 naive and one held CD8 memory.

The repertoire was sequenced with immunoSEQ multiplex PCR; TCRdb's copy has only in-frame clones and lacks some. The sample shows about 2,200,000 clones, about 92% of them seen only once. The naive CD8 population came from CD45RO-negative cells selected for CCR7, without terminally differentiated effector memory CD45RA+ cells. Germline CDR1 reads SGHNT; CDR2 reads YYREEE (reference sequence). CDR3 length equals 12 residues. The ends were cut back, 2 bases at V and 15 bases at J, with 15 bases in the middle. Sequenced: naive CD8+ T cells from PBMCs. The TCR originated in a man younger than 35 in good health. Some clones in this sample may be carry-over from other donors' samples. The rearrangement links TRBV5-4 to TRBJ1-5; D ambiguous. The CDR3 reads CASSFEDGEPHF. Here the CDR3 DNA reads TGTGCCAGCAGCTTTGAGGATGGGGAACCGCATTTT.